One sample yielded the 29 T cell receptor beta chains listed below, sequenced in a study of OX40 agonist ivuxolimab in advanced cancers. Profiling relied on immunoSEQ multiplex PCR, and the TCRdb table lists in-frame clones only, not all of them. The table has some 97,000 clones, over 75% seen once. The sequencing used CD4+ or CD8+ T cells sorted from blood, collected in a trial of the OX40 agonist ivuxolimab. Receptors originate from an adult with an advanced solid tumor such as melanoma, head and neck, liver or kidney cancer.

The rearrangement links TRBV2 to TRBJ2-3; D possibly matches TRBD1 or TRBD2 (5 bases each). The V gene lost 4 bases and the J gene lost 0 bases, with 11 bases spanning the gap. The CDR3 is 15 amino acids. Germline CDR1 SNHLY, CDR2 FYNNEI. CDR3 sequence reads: CASSGGSTSTDTQYF. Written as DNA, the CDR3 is TGTGCCAGCAGTGGGGGGTCCACTAGCACAGATACGCAGTATTTT.

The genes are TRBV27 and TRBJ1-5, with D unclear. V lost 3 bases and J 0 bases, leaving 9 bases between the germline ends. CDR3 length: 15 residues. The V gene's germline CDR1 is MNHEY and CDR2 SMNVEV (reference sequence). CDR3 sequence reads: CASSLTGFSNQPQHF. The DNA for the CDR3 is TGTGCCAGCAGTTTGACCGGGTTTAGCAATCAGCCCCAGCATTTT.

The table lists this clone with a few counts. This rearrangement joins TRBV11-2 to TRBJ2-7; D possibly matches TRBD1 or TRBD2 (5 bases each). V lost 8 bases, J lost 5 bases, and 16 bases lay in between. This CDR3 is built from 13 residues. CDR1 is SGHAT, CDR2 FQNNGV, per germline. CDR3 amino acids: CASGRGAGDEQYF. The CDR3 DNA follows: TGTGCCAGCGGCCGAGGGGCTGGAGACGAGCAGTACTTC.

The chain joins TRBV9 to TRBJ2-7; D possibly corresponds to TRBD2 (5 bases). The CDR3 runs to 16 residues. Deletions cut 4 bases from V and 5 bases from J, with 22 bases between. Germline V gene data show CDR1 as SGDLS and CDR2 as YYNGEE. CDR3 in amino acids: CASSPEAVWRVNEQYF. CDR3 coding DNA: TGTGCCAGCAGCCCAGAAGCGGTTTGGCGGGTAAACGAGCAGTACTTC.

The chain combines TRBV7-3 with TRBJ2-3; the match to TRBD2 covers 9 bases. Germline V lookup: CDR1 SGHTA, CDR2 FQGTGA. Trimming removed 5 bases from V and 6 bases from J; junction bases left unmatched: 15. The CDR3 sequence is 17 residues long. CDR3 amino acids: CASSKNRQGLAGDTQYF. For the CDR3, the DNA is TGTGCCAGCAGCAAAAACCGACAGGGACTAGCTGGTGATACGCAGTATTTT.

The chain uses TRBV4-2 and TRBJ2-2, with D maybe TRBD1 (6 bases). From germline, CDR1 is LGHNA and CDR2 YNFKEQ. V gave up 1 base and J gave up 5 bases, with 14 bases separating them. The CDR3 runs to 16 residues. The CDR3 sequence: CASSQADYRETGELFF. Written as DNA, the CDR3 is TGTGCCAGCAGCCAAGCCGATTACAGGGAAACCGGGGAGCTGTTTTTT.

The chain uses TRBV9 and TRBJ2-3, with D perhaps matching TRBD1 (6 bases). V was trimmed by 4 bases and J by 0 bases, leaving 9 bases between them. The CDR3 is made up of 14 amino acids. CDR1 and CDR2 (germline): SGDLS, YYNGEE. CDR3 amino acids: CASSSRGSTDTQYF. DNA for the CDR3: TGTGCCAGCAGCTCCAGGGGTAGCACAGATACGCAGTATTTT.

In DNA, the CDR3 is TGTGCCAGCAGCTTAAGAGGGAGCACAGATACGCAGTATTTT. Protein: CASSLRGSTDTQYF. This chain uses TRBV7-9 with TRBJ2-3; D is perhaps TRBD2 (5 bases). Germline V gene sequence: CDR1 SEHNR, CDR2 FQNEAQ (reference sequence). Trimming took off 2 bases at V and 0 bases at J, with 6 bases between the two ends. The CDR3 is made up of 14 amino acids. Supplemented by reference TRBV7-9 and TRBJ2-3, the full variable domain reads DTGVSQNPRHKITKRGQNVTFRCDPISEHNRLYWYRQTLGQGPEFLTYFQNEAQLEKSRLLSDRFSAERPKGSFSTLEIQRTEQGDSAMYLCASSLRGSTDTQYFGPGTRLTVL.

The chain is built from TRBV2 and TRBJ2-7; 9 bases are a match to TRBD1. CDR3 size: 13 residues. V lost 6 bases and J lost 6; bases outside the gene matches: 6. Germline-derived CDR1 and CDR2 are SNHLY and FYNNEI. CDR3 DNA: TGTGCCAGCAGCCCCGGACAGGGGAGCGAGCAGTACTTC. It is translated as CASSPGQGSEQYF.

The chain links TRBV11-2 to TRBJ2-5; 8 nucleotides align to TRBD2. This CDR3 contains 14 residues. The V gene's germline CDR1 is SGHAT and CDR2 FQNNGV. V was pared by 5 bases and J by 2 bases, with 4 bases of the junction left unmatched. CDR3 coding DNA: TGTGCCAGCAGCCAGCGGGGGAAACAAGAGACCCAGTACTTC. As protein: CASSQRGKQETQYF.

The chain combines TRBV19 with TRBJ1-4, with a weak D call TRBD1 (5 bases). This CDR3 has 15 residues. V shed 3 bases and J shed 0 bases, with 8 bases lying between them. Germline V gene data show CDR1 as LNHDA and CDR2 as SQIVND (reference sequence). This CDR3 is CASSIGQPTNEKLFF. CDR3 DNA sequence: TGTGCCAGTAGTATTGGACAACCAACTAATGAAAAACTGTTTTTT.

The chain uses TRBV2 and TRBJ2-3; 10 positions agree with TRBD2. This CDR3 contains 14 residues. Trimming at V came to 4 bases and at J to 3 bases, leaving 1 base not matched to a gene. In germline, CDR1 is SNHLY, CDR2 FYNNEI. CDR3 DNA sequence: TGTGCCAGCAGTGTAGCGGGAGGAACAGATACGCAGTATTTT. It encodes CASSVAGGTDTQYF. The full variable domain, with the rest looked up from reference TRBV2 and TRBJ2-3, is EPEVTQTPSHQVTQMGQEVILRCVPISNHLYFYWYRQILGQKVEFLVSFYNNEISEKSEIFDDQFSVERPDGSNFTLKIRSTKLEDSAMYFCASSVAGGTDTQYFGPGTRLTVL.

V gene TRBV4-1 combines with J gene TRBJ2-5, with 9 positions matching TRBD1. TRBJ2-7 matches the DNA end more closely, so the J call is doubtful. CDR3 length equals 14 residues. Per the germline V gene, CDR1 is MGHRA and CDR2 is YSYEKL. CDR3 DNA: TGCGCCAGCAGCCGTGGGACAGGGTCCTACGAGCAGTACTTC. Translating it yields CASSRGTGSYEQYF.

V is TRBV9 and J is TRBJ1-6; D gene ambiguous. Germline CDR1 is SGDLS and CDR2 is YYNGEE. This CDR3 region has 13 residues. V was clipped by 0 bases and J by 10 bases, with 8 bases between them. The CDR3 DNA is TGTGCCAGCAGCGTAGCTATGGCATCACCCCTCCACTTT. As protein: CASSVAMASPLHF.

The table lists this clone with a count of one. This chain's CDR3 is CASSQEGQGGNIQYF. The CDR3 coding sequence is TGCGCCAGCAGCCAAGAAGGACAGGGGGGAAACATTCAGTACTTC. The chain combines TRBV4-3 with TRBJ2-4; the match to TRBD1 covers 10 bases. J was trimmed by 6 bases and V by 0 bases; bases with no gene match: 2. CDR1 is LGHNA, CDR2 YSLEER, per germline. This CDR3 spans 15 amino acids.

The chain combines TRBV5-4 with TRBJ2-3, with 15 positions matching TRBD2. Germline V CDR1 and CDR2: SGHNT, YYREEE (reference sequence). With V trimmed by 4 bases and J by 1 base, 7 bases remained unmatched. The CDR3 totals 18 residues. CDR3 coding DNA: TGTGCCAGCAGCACCGGGACTAGCGGGAGGCTACGCACAGATACGCAGTATTTT. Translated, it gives CASSTGTSGRLRTDTQYF. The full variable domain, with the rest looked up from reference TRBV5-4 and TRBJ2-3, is ETGVTQSPTHLIKTRGQQVTLRCSSQSGHNTVSWYQQALGQGPQFIFQYYREEENGRGNFPPRFSGLQFPNYSSELNVNALELDDSALYLCASSTGTSGRLRTDTQYFGPGTRLTVL.

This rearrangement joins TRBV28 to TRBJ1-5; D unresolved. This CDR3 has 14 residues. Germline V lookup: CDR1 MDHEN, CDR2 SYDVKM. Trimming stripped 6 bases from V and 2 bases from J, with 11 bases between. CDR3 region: CASRKAFGNQPQHF. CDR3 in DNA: TGTGCCAGCAGAAAGGCATTTGGCAATCAGCCCCAGCATTTT.

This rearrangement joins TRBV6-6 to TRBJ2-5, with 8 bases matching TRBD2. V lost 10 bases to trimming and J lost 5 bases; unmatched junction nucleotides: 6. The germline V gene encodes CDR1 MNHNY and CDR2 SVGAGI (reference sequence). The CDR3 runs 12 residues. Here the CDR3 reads CATRLAWETQYF. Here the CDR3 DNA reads TGTGCCACCCGACTAGCGTGGGAGACCCAGTACTTC.

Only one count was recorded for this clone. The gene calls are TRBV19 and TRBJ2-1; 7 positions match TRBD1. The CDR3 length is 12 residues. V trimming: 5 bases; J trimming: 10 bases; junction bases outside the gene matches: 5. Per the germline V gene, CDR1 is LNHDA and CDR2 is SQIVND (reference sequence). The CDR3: CASSGQDREQFF. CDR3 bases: TGTGCCAGTAGTGGACAGGACAGGGAGCAGTTCTTC.

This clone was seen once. The CDR3 reads CASSSPSGTNTGELFF. The DNA for the CDR3 is TGTGCCAGCAGCTCCCCTAGCGGGACGAACACCGGGGAGCTGTTTTTT. The genes are TRBV7-6 and TRBJ2-2; 9 bases align to TRBD2. Germline trimming cut 4 bases from V and 0 bases from J; bases unmatched to any gene: 3. The CDR3 covers 16 residues. Germline V gene lookup returns CDR1 SGHVS and CDR2 FNYEAQ.

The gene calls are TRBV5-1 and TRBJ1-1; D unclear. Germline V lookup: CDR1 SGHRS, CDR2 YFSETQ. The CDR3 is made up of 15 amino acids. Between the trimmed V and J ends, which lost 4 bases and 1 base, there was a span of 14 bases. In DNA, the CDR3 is TGCGCCAGCAGCCTGCTGTCCCCGGGGAACACTGAAGCTTTCTTT. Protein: CASSLLSPGNTEAFF.

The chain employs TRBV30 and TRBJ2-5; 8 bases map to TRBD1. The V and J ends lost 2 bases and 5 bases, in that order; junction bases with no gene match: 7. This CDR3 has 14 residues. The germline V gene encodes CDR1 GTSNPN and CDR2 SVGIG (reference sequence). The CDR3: CAWSKDRGWETQYF. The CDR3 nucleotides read TGTGCCTGGAGTAAAGACAGGGGTTGGGAGACCCAGTACTTC.

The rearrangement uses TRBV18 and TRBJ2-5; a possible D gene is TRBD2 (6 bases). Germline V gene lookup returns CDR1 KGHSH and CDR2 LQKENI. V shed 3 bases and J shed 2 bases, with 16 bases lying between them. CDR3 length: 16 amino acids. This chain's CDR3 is CASSPSSDPWQETQYF. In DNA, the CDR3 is TGTGCCAGCTCACCTTCTAGCGACCCGTGGCAAGAGACCCAGTACTTC.

The DNA of the CDR3 is TGTGCCTGGGGCCGGACTAGCGTGGGTGAGCAGTACTTC. Protein product: CAWGRTSVGEQYF. V usage is TRBV30 and J usage is TRBJ2-5; TRBD2 aligns across 9 bases. V gave up 5 bases and J gave up 11 bases; unmatched junction bases: 12. Per germline, CDR1 GTSNPN and CDR2 SVGIG (reference sequence). The CDR3 loop spans 13 amino acids.

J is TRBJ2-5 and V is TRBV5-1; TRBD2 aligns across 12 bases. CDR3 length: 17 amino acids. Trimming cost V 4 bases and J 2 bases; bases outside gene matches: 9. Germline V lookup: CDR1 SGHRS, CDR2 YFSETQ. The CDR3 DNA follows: TGCGCCAGCAGCCCTGGGACCCTAGCGGGAGGGCAAGAGACCCAGTACTTC. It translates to CASSPGTLAGGQETQYF.

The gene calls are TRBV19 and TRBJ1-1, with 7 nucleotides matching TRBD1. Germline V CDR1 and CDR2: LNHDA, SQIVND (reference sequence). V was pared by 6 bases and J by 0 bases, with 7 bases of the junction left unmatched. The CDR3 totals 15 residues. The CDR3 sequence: CASSRQGTLNTEAFF. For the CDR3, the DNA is TGTGCCAGTAGCCGACAGGGTACCTTGAACACTGAAGCTTTCTTT.

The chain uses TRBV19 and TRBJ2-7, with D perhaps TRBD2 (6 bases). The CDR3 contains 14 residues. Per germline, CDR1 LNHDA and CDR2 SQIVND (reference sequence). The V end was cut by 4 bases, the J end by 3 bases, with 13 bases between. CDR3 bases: TGTGCCAGTAGTACCACAGCGGGTATCTACGAGCAGTACTTC. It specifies CASSTTAGIYEQYF.

The CDR3 loop reads CASGLVTGGIGELFF. The CDR3 bases are TGTGCTAGTGGTTTGGTGACAGGGGGTATCGGGGAGCTGTTTTTT. The genes are TRBV12-5 and TRBJ2-2; 9 nucleotides align to TRBD1. Germline values: CDR1 LGHNT, CDR2 FRNRAP. The CDR3 is 15 amino acids. Trimming took 0 bases from V and 7 from J; bases not matched to a gene: 3.

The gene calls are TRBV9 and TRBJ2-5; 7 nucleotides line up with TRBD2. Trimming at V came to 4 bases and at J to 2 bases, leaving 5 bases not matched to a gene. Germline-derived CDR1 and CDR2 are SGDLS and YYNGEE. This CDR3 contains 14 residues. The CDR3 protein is CASSYGTTQETQYF. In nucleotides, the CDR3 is TGTGCCAGCAGCTATGGGACTACACAAGAGACCCAGTACTTC.